This T cell receptor beta chain was profiled in a study of naive CD8 T cells in extremely preterm neonates (dated by TCRdb to the late 2010s). Regarding the research as a whole: The adult participants' age range is given as 25-50 years in the abstract but as 20-50 years in the methods. The study compared the TCRbeta CDR3 repertoires of sorted naive CD8+ T cells among four age groups: extremely preterm neonates, term neonates, young children and adults. What the authors observed across the whole study: Prospective longitudinal studies of preterm and term neonates were called for by the authors so that T cell development could be tracked within individuals. Compared with the older groups, preterm CDR3s were shorter and closer to germline, carrying fewer N additions and showing less junctional trimming. The proportion of shared CDR3 nucleotide sequences was higher in preterm neonates (around 2.7%) than in term neonates (about 0.4%), young children (about 0.03%) and adults (roughly 0.01%). A small sample size and variable productive template counts among preterm samples were noted by the authors as limitations. Compared with all other age groups, preterm neonates showed significantly lower iChao1 richness (p < 0.05) along with an even clone distribution, indicating a less rich repertoire.

The peripheral blood donors were five healthy children aged about 16-60 months who were having elective routine surgery, plus five healthy nonsmoking adults. Healthy nonsmokers aged about 20-50 years, with a median age of approximately 39 years, were used as adult controls. A FACSAria III cell sorter was used to sort live, Annexin V-negative naive CD8+ T cells (CD3+CD8+CD45RA+CCR7+). Each sample yielded roughly 20,000 to 110,000 sorted naive CD8+ T cells. Ficoll-Paque density gradient centrifugation was used to isolate mononuclear cells from diluted blood. Mononuclear cells were cryopreserved in about 10% DMSO with about 90% FBS and stored long term at -150°C before sorting. Thawed cells were stained with Annexin V and antibodies against CD3, CD8, CCR7 and CD45RA. Genomic DNA was extracted from snap-frozen sorted cell pellets with the DNeasy Blood and Tissue Kit. Looking up the germline V gene (reference sequence) yields CDR1 PRHDT and CDR2 FYEKMQ. V and J are trimmed by 0 bases and 3 bases, and the gene matches miss 1 base of the junction. The CDR3 covers 15 residues, taking in both the cysteine and the phenylalanine. This entry keeps only the CDR3 DNA: 45 bases, framed from base 1.

TCRbeta CDR3 regions were amplified from genomic DNA by a two-step, bias-controlled multiplex PCR. Primers specific for every TRBV and TRBJ gene segment were used in the multiplex PCR. TCRbeta repertoire data were generated with the immunoSEQ Assay. The study's processing was this. A relative-frequency ratio and a modified nearest-neighbor algorithm were applied to filter and cluster reads so that closely related sequences were merged. IMGT annotation was followed for the assignment of V, D and J genes to CDR3 sequences. Template counts were corrected for PCR amplification bias by normalization and were quantified against synthetic TCR CDR3 analog sequences. Only unique productive sequences, that is, in-frame CDR3 sequences lacking stop codons, were included in the analyses. The immunoSEQ Analyzer software was used to calculate clonality, defined as 1 minus Pielou's evenness, and iChao1 richness. Statistical testing was performed in JMP, using Student's t-test or a non-parametric test depending on Shapiro-Wilk normality results. TCRdb re-hosts the immuneACCESS table, in-frame sequences only. Its copies lack some clones; in the studies checked, an unresolved V gene accounts for under half of them, and the cause for the rest is not known. That table furnishes V, J and clone size, whereas the DNA furnished D and trimming. This sample has 7,000 or so clones in its table, and less than 98% of those were observed once. The ten largest account for under 0.45% of the sample.

Of note for this clone: The target of this receptor is not known. It has no much larger one-base neighbor in the sample; base qualities were not kept.

This clonotype originated in a human donor in good health. The chain is made from TRBV13 and TRBJ2-2; TRBD1 lines up with 7 middle nucleotides. Sequencing used naive CD8+ T cells from blood. CDR3 reads: CASSLGGQHTGELFF. The sequenced DNA is TGTGCCAGCAGCTTAGGGGGACAGCACACCGGGGAGCTGTTTTTT.